Listed below are T cell receptor beta chains from one sample, sequenced in a study of technical replicates of blood from a handful of donors. Data came from immunoSEQ multiplex PCR; TCRdb stores just in-frame clones and leaves some out. The data hold 80,000 to 90,000 clones, with around 94% observed a single time. The sample taken for sequencing was T cells isolated from PBMCs. The receptors come from a human donor in good health. The CDR3 runs from the conserved cysteine through the conserved F or W. The D gene is left open where the match is weak. Only part of the rows carry a size: once, few, many, or a class if the clone is expanded.

NA	TRBJ1-4	NA	TRBV6-5	TGTGCCAGCAGTTCTTTTCTGGGAGGTGGTGAAAAACTGTTTTTT	CASSSFLGGGEKLFF
NA	TRBJ1-6	NA	TRBV19	TGTGCCAGTAGTATGGTGGCTCTTTCACCCCTCCACTTT	CASSMVALSPLHF
NA	TRBJ2-4	NA	TRBV18	TGTGCCAGCTCACCACCATATCGGCAGGGAGGGGGGAAAAACATTCAGTACTTC	CASSPPYRQGGGKNIQYF
NA	TRBJ2-7	NA	TRBV9	TGTGCCAGCAGCAACGGGGGTTCCTCCTACGAGCAGTACTTC	CASSNGGSSYEQYF
NA	TRBJ1-4	TRBD1	TRBV4-1	TGCGCCAGCAGCCGTCTATTTACCAGGGGGGCGAATGAAAAACTGTTTTTT	CASSRLFTRGANEKLFF
NA	TRBJ1-2	NA	TRBV9	TGTGCCAGCAGCGTAGGGGCAGGCTATGGCTACACCTTC	CASSVGAGYGYTF
NA	TRBJ2-7	TRBD2	TRBV18	TGTGCCAGCTCAGAAGCTAGCGGGATGATTTACGAGCAGTACTTC	CASSEASGMIYEQYF
once	TRBJ2-1	TRBD2	TRBV25-1	TGTGCCAGCAGCCCCCCCGAAGCGGGGGGGCTCAATGAGCAGTTCTTC	CASSPPEAGGLNEQFF
once	TRBJ2-2	NA	TRBV10-3	TGTGCCATCAGTGAGGCTAACCAGGGATCCGGGGAGCTGTTTTTT	CAISEANQGSGELFF
NA	TRBJ2-7	NA	TRBV5-6	TGTGCCAGCAGCTTGGTCCCAGCCGACTGGAGCTCCTACGAGCAGTACTTC	CASSLVPADWSSYEQYF
NA	TRBJ1-5	NA	TRBV5-1	TGCGCCAGCAGCAGCGGGGTAGCGGGCAATCAGCCCCAGCATTTT	CASSSGVAGNQPQHF
NA	TRBJ1-2	TRBD1	TRBV29-1	TGCAGCGTGGGGAAAGGGGGAGGACAGGGAATTATATATGGCTACACCTTC	CSVGKGGGQGIIYGYTF
NA	TRBJ1-2	TRBD1	TRBV18	TGTGCCAGCTCACCAGGGACAGGGACTTACTATGGCTACACCTTC	CASSPGTGTYYGYTF
NA	TRBJ2-1	TRBD2	TRBV11-2	TGTGCCAGCAGCTTAGAAATCGGCGGGGGGAACTACAATGAGCAGTTCTTC	CASSLEIGGGNYNEQFF
few	TRBJ2-7	NA	TRBV2	TGTGCCAGCACGACTTACCATTCCTACGAGCAGTACTTC	CASTTYHSYEQYF
NA	TRBJ2-7	NA	TRBV10-2	TGCGCCAGCAGCCCCGGAGCTGGTTACTCCTACGAGCAGTACTTC	CASSPGAGYSYEQYF
NA	TRBJ2-1	NA	TRBV6-5	TGTGCCAGCAGTTACTCTGGGAGGACCCCTGACAATGAGCAGTTCTTC	CASSYSGRTPDNEQFF
NA	TRBJ1-5	TRBD1	TRBV4-1	TGCGCCAGCAGCCAAGTGACAGGGGTCCCCAATCAGCCCCAGCATTTT	CASSQVTGVPNQPQHF
NA	TRBJ1-2	TRBD1	TRBV11-3	TGTGCCAGCAGCAGGAGAGGTGACAGGGGAATTAACTATGGCTACACCTTC	CASSRRGDRGINYGYTF
NA	TRBJ2-7	NA	TRBV27	TGTGCCAGCAGTTTACAGGGGGAGGCCTACGAGCAGTACTTC	CASSLQGEAYEQYF
once	TRBJ1-1	NA	TRBV7-9	TGTGCCAGCAAAGGGGGTACTGAAGCTTTCTTT	CASKGGTEAFF
NA	TRBJ2-1	NA	TRBV5-1	TGCGCCAGCAGTCCCCGATTGACAGACGACAATGAGCAGTTCTTC	CASSPRLTDDNEQFF
NA	TRBJ2-7	NA	TRBV21-1	TGTGCCAGCAGGGAGGGGTTGACAGGTCGGACTAGCCTCCTGCGCGAGCAGTACTTC	CASREGLTGRTSLLREQYF
NA	TRBJ2-2	NA	TRBV7-9	TGTGCCAGCAGATCAAGTGCGGGGCGCCGTCTTCCGAACACCGGGGAGCTGTTTTTT	CASRSSAGRRLPNTGELFF
NA	TRBJ2-3	TRBD2	TRBV5-6	TGTGCCAGCAGCTTGGAGCGGGAGTTGGCAGATACGCAGTATTTT	CASSLERELADTQYF
NA	TRBJ2-1	TRBD2	TRBV4-1	TGCGCCAGCAGCCAAGGAACGGCGGGAGGCAATGAGCAGTTCTTC	CASSQGTAGGNEQFF
NA	TRBJ2-7	TRBD1	TRBV2	TGTGCCAGCAGCGAACAGGGGAACTACGAGCAGTACTTC	CASSEQGNYEQYF
NA	TRBJ1-1	NA	TRBV5-1	TGCGCCAGCAGTGGAGGGGACACTGAAGCTTTCTTT	CASSGGDTEAFF
NA	TRBJ2-2	TRBD2	TRBV10-3	TGTGCCATCAGTGAAAGTAGCGGGGGGGCCAAGCGGGAGCTGTTTTTT	CAISESSGGAKRELFF
NA	TRBJ2-1	TRBD2	TRBV4-1	TGCGCCAGCAGCGCTAGCGGGAGGTCCGAGCAGTTCTTC	CASSASGRSEQFF
once	TRBJ2-1	TRBD2	TRBV4-2	TGTGCCAGCAGCCAAGAGGGACCGGGACTAGCAGGTCATGAGCAGTTCTTC	CASSQEGPGLAGHEQFF
NA	TRBJ2-7	NA	TRBV11-2	TGTGCCAGCAGCTTAGTCAGCGAGCAGTACTTC	CASSLVSEQYF
NA	TRBJ2-2	NA	TRBV7-8	TGTGCCAGCAGCTTCTTCGGGAGCGCGAACACCGGGGAGCTGTTTTTT	CASSFFGSANTGELFF
NA	TRBJ1-3	NA	TRBV7-9	TGTGCCAGCAGCTCTACAGGGTCTGGAAACACCATATATTTT	CASSSTGSGNTIYF
NA	TRBJ1-2	NA	TRBV6-5	TGTGCCAGCAGTTATATGGGGCACGATGGCTACACCTTC	CASSYMGHDGYTF
once	TRBJ1-2	NA	TRBV6-1	TGTGCCAGCAGTGAAGCGGAGGGCCGCTATGGCTACACCTTC	CASSEAEGRYGYTF
NA	TRBJ2-5	TRBD2	TRBV30	TGTGCCTGGAGTCTCGGACTAGCGGGGATTGGGGAGACCCAGTACTTC	CAWSLGLAGIGETQYF
NA	TRBJ1-2	NA	TRBV28	TGTGCCAGCACGGTGGGGGCTCCCTATGGCTACACCTTC	CASTVGAPYGYTF
NA	TRBJ2-7	TRBD2	TRBV27	TGTGCCAGCAGGGAGCGGGGGGGGTGGTCCTACGAGCAGTACTTC	CASRERGGWSYEQYF
NA	TRBJ1-2	NA	TRBV28	TGTGCCAGCAGGACAGGAGCTAACTATGGCTACACCTTC	CASRTGANYGYTF
once	TRBJ1-5	TRBD1	TRBV30	TGTGCCTGGAGTTGGGACAGGAGTCAGCCCCAGCATTTT	CAWSWDRSQPQHF
few	TRBJ2-7	NA	TRBV5-8	TGTGCCAGCAGCTTGGATAAGCGGGGACAGGCGCGCGAGCAGTACTTC	CASSLDKRGQAREQYF
NA	TRBJ2-2	TRBD2	TRBV4-2	TGTGCCAGCAGCCCCGGACTAGCGGGTGCGAACACCGGGGAGCTGTTTTTT	CASSPGLAGANTGELFF
NA	TRBJ2-1	TRBD2	TRBV29-1	TGCAGCGTTCGACTAGCTATTACGAATGAGCAGTTCTTC	CSVRLAITNEQFF
NA	TRBJ1-3	TRBD1	TRBV28	TGTGCCAGCAGTTACCTCCCCGGACAGGGAGACTTATCAGGAAACACCATATATTTT	CASSYLPGQGDLSGNTIYF
once	TRBJ2-1	NA	TRBV7-9	TGTGCCAGCAGCTTGAGTTACGGGGGGCATGAGCAGTTCTTC	CASSLSYGGHEQFF
once	TRBJ2-5	NA	TRBV6-6	TGTGCCAGCAGTTACTCGAGAGAGACCCAGTACTTC	CASSYSRETQYF
once	TRBJ1-1	TRBD1	TRBV28	TGTGCCAGCAGTTTAGGGACAGGGGGAGGGAACACTGAAGCTTTCTTT	CASSLGTGGGNTEAFF
NA	TRBJ1-5	NA	TRBV7-6	TGTGCCAGCAGCTTGTACAGGGAAAATCAGCCCCAGCATTTT	CASSLYRENQPQHF